This is a list of T cell receptor beta chains from one sample in a study of shared clonotypes between healthy human individuals. Sequencing used immunoSEQ multiplex PCR; TCRdb keeps in-frame clones, though not all of them. The data contain 190,000 or so clones, 65% to 70% of them singletons. The sequenced sample was memory CD4+ T cells sorted from blood. The receptors were sampled from a man aged 25-45 years in good health. Each CDR3 is given with its conserved first and last residue. Fields, in order: clone size, V gene, J gene, D gene, CDR3 DNA, CDR3 protein. A D gene is named only where the DNA matches it firmly. Expanded clones get a size class; other rows say once, few or many, or leave the size out.

abundance: .; v_gene: TRBV6-5; j_gene: TRBJ2-7; d_gene: TRBD2; CDR3nt: TGTGCCAGCAGTTACTCCCACGCGGGGGCCTACGAGCAGTACTTC; CDR3aa: CASSYSHAGAYEQYF
abundance: .; v_gene: TRBV18; j_gene: TRBJ1-2; d_gene: TRBD1; CDR3nt: TGTGCCAGCTCACTACTACAGGGGAGCCAACCGTCTTACTATGGCTACACCTTC; CDR3aa: CASSLLQGSQPSYYGYTF
abundance: .; v_gene: TRBV10-3; j_gene: TRBJ2-2; d_gene: .; CDR3nt: TGTGCCATCAGTGAACACAGAGACACCGGGGAGCTGTTTTTT; CDR3aa: CAISEHRDTGELFF
abundance: .; v_gene: TRBV7-2; j_gene: TRBJ1-2; d_gene: TRBD1; CDR3nt: TGTGCCAGCAGCTCAACCGGGACAGGGTCTTATGGCTACACCTTC; CDR3aa: CASSSTGTGSYGYTF
abundance: .; v_gene: TRBV5-6; j_gene: TRBJ2-1; d_gene: .; CDR3nt: TGTGCCAGCAGCTTACTTGGCTCGGACAATGAGCAGTTCTTC; CDR3aa: CASSLLGSDNEQFF
abundance: few; v_gene: TRBV5-6; j_gene: TRBJ2-7; d_gene: .; CDR3nt: TGTGCCAGCAGCTTCCCGGCCGGTTCCTACGAGCAGTACTTC; CDR3aa: CASSFPAGSYEQYF
abundance: .; v_gene: TRBV29-1; j_gene: TRBJ1-2; d_gene: .; CDR3nt: TGCAGCGTTCTACCTTGGCGGGGAATGGACTATGGCTACACCTTC; CDR3aa: CSVLPWRGMDYGYTF
abundance: few; v_gene: TRBV15; j_gene: TRBJ2-5; d_gene: .; CDR3nt: TGTGCCACCAGCCGAGTAGAAGAGACCCAGTACTTC; CDR3aa: CATSRVEETQYF
abundance: .; v_gene: TRBV10-3; j_gene: TRBJ2-7; d_gene: .; CDR3nt: TGTGCCATCATGCAGACAGACGGTTTTGGGCAGTACTTC; CDR3aa: CAIMQTDGFGQYF
abundance: few; v_gene: TRBV11-3; j_gene: TRBJ2-1; d_gene: TRBD1; CDR3nt: TGTGCCAGCAGCTTGGGGACCGCAGGGGGCAATGAGCAGTTCTTC; CDR3aa: CASSLGTAGGNEQFF
abundance: .; v_gene: TRBV5-1; j_gene: TRBJ2-1; d_gene: TRBD2; CDR3nt: TGCGCCAGCAGAACAGCGGGATCGGACAATGAGCAGTTCTTC; CDR3aa: CASRTAGSDNEQFF
abundance: .; v_gene: TRBV7-2; j_gene: TRBJ2-6; d_gene: .; CDR3nt: TGTGCCAGCAGTCTTGGGGGTTATGGGGCCAACGTCCTGACTTTC; CDR3aa: CASSLGGYGANVLTF
abundance: once; v_gene: TRBV6-4; j_gene: TRBJ2-2; d_gene: TRBD2; CDR3nt: TGTGCCAGCAGTGACCCCCGGACTAGCGGGAGATTTCTCGGGGAGCTGTTTTTT; CDR3aa: CASSDPRTSGRFLGELFF
abundance: .; v_gene: TRBV7-8; j_gene: TRBJ1-2; d_gene: .; CDR3nt: TGTGCCAGCTCGGGGCGGCAGAAATATGGCTACACCTTC; CDR3aa: CASSGRQKYGYTF
abundance: once; v_gene: TRBV4-1; j_gene: TRBJ2-1; d_gene: TRBD2; CDR3nt: TGCGCCAGCAGCCAAGCGCGGGACAGCGGGACTAGCATTTACAATGAGCAGTTCTTC; CDR3aa: CASSQARDSGTSIYNEQFF
abundance: .; v_gene: TRBV11-2; j_gene: TRBJ2-3; d_gene: TRBD1; CDR3nt: TGTGCCAGCAGCTCACCGGGACAGCCTACGCAGTATTTT; CDR3aa: CASSSPGQPTQYF
abundance: .; v_gene: TRBV7-2; j_gene: TRBJ2-2; d_gene: .; CDR3nt: TGTGCCAGCAGCCGCGCCTCTAGTTGGGGGAACACCGGGGAGCTGTTTTTT; CDR3aa: CASSRASSWGNTGELFF
abundance: once; v_gene: TRBV11-3; j_gene: TRBJ2-5; d_gene: .; CDR3nt: TGTGCCAGCAGCTTAGGCAGGGCCCAAGAGACCCAGTACTTC; CDR3aa: CASSLGRAQETQYF
abundance: .; v_gene: TRBV4-3; j_gene: TRBJ2-3; d_gene: .; CDR3nt: TGCGCCAGCAGCCCGTCGGTGTGGGATACGCAGTATTTT; CDR3aa: CASSPSVWDTQYF
abundance: .; v_gene: TRBV4-1; j_gene: TRBJ1-3; d_gene: TRBD1; CDR3nt: TGCGCCAGCAGCCAAGGGATCAGGGGGGGCGACACCATATATTTT; CDR3aa: CASSQGIRGGDTIYF
abundance: .; v_gene: TRBV7-3; j_gene: TRBJ1-1; d_gene: .; CDR3nt: TGTGCCAGCAGCTTATACTCTTCGAACACTGAAGCTTTCTTT; CDR3aa: CASSLYSSNTEAFF
abundance: .; v_gene: TRBV5-1; j_gene: TRBJ2-1; d_gene: TRBD2; CDR3nt: TGCGCCAGCAGCTTGAAGGGACTAGCGGGAGAGCGAACGAATGAGCAGTTCTTC; CDR3aa: CASSLKGLAGERTNEQFF
abundance: once; v_gene: TRBV6-6; j_gene: TRBJ2-3; d_gene: TRBD1; CDR3nt: TGTGCCAGCAGGACAGGGGGGGATACGCAGTATTTT; CDR3aa: CASRTGGDTQYF
abundance: once; v_gene: TRBV5-5; j_gene: TRBJ2-7; d_gene: .; CDR3nt: TGTGCCAGCACCGTCCACGGATCCTACGAGCAGTACTTC; CDR3aa: CASTVHGSYEQYF
abundance: .; v_gene: TRBV10-3; j_gene: TRBJ2-3; d_gene: TRBD2; CDR3nt: TGTGCCATCAGTGAGTCGAGGACTAGCGGGAGGGCGGGAGATACGCAGTATTTT; CDR3aa: CAISESRTSGRAGDTQYF
abundance: .; v_gene: TRBV5-1; j_gene: TRBJ2-7; d_gene: TRBD1; CDR3nt: TGCGCCAGCAGCTTGGGCCGACAGGGCCTTTACGAGCAGTACTTC; CDR3aa: CASSLGRQGLYEQYF
abundance: .; v_gene: TRBV5-4; j_gene: TRBJ1-4; d_gene: TRBD1; CDR3nt: TGTGCCAGCAGCCTGTCTCCGGGACAGGGCGGCGAAAAACTGTTTTTT; CDR3aa: CASSLSPGQGGEKLFF
abundance: .; v_gene: TRBV29-1; j_gene: TRBJ1-1; d_gene: .; CDR3nt: TGCAGCCTAAAGGCGGGCGTCTTT; CDR3aa: CSLKAGVF
abundance: .; v_gene: TRBV11-2; j_gene: TRBJ2-1; d_gene: TRBD2; CDR3nt: TGTGCCAGCAGCTTTAGTACTAGCGGGGGGTACAGGAATGAGCAGTTCTTC; CDR3aa: CASSFSTSGGYRNEQFF
abundance: few; v_gene: TRBV19; j_gene: TRBJ2-6; d_gene: .; CDR3nt: TGTGCCAGTACGCAAGTGTGGAGGGGCTCTGGGGCCAACGTCCTGACTTTC; CDR3aa: CASTQVWRGSGANVLTF
abundance: .; v_gene: TRBV28; j_gene: TRBJ2-7; d_gene: TRBD2; CDR3nt: TGTGCCAGCATCGCGTACCAAGACGGGAGGGCTCCTTACGAGCAGTACTTC; CDR3aa: CASIAYQDGRAPYEQYF
abundance: .; v_gene: TRBV10-1; j_gene: TRBJ2-7; d_gene: TRBD1; CDR3nt: TGCGCCAGCCAGACAGGGTTCGGCCACGAGCAGTACTTC; CDR3aa: CASQTGFGHEQYF
abundance: many; v_gene: TRBV29-1; j_gene: TRBJ1-4; d_gene: .; CDR3nt: TGCAGCGCCAGGACACCAACTAATGAAAAACTGTTTTTT; CDR3aa: CSARTPTNEKLFF
abundance: .; v_gene: TRBV7-2; j_gene: TRBJ1-5; d_gene: TRBD1; CDR3nt: TGTGCCAGCAGCTCTGGACAGGGCCCCAATCAGCCCCAGCATTTT; CDR3aa: CASSSGQGPNQPQHF
abundance: .; v_gene: TRBV28; j_gene: TRBJ2-5; d_gene: .; CDR3nt: TGTGCCAGCAGTTCGATGGGACAACTCCAAGAGACCCAGTACTTC; CDR3aa: CASSSMGQLQETQYF
abundance: few; v_gene: TRBV5-4; j_gene: TRBJ2-3; d_gene: .; CDR3nt: TGTGCCAGCAGCTTGTCCAGGTCAGATACGCAGTATTTT; CDR3aa: CASSLSRSDTQYF
abundance: .; v_gene: TRBV2; j_gene: TRBJ2-1; d_gene: TRBD2; CDR3nt: TGTGCCAGCAGGGGAGGGACTAGCGGAAAAAACAATGAGCAGTTCTTC; CDR3aa: CASRGGTSGKNNEQFF
abundance: .; v_gene: TRBV5-1; j_gene: TRBJ2-1; d_gene: .; CDR3nt: TGCGCCAGCAGCTGGTGGGGGGCTAGCAGGGATGGAACGATCGCGAATGAGCAGTTCTTC; CDR3aa: CASSWWGASRDGTIANEQFF
abundance: few; v_gene: TRBV18; j_gene: TRBJ2-2; d_gene: TRBD2; CDR3nt: TGTGCCAGCTCACCCTCATGGCGGGAGGAGGCCGGGGAGCTGTTTTTT; CDR3aa: CASSPSWREEAGELFF
abundance: .; v_gene: TRBV21-1; j_gene: TRBJ2-5; d_gene: .; CDR3nt: TGTGCCAGCAGCAGACCCGACAGACAAGAGACCCAGTACTTC; CDR3aa: CASSRPDRQETQYF
abundance: .; v_gene: TRBV5-1; j_gene: TRBJ1-1; d_gene: .; CDR3nt: TGCGCCAGCAGCTTGTTTGGTGTCGGCAGGGGCCAGGTGAACACTGAAGCTTTCTTT; CDR3aa: CASSLFGVGRGQVNTEAFF
abundance: .; v_gene: TRBV10-2; j_gene: TRBJ1-5; d_gene: .; CDR3nt: TGCGCCAGCGGGGACTCACGCAATCAGCCCCAGCATTTT; CDR3aa: CASGDSRNQPQHF
abundance: few; v_gene: TRBV9; j_gene: TRBJ2-2; d_gene: .; CDR3nt: TGTGCCAGCAGCGGCTACATGGGACGGTCGAACACCGGGGAGCTGTTTTTT; CDR3aa: CASSGYMGRSNTGELFF
abundance: .; v_gene: TRBV5-5; j_gene: TRBJ2-1; d_gene: TRBD2; CDR3nt: TGTGCCAGCAGCTGGAGACTAGCGGACAATGAGCAGTTCTTC; CDR3aa: CASSWRLADNEQFF
abundance: few; v_gene: TRBV7-9; j_gene: TRBJ2-7; d_gene: .; CDR3nt: TGTGCCAGCAGCTTAACAGGGATGTCCTACGAGCAGTACTTC; CDR3aa: CASSLTGMSYEQYF
abundance: few; v_gene: TRBV18; j_gene: TRBJ2-5; d_gene: TRBD1; CDR3nt: TGTGCCAGCTCACCCCGACAGGGTAACCAAGAGACCCAGTACTTC; CDR3aa: CASSPRQGNQETQYF
abundance: .; v_gene: TRBV5-1; j_gene: TRBJ1-3; d_gene: .; CDR3nt: TGCGCCAGCACCTTGGATTTGGTTTCCTCTGGAAACACCATATATTTT; CDR3aa: CASTLDLVSSGNTIYF
abundance: .; v_gene: TRBV6-5; j_gene: TRBJ2-7; d_gene: .; CDR3nt: TGTGCCAGCAGTTACTCTGGGGGCTCCTCCTACGAGCAGTACTTC; CDR3aa: CASSYSGGSSYEQYF
abundance: .; v_gene: TRBV7-9; j_gene: TRBJ2-3; d_gene: .; CDR3nt: TGTGCCAGCAGCTCCATTCCTTCGAGGGAAGATACGCAGTATTTT; CDR3aa: CASSSIPSREDTQYF
abundance: .; v_gene: TRBV2; j_gene: TRBJ2-7; d_gene: TRBD1; CDR3nt: TGTGCCAGCAGTGAACAGGGGGTTCTTTACGAGCAGTACTTC; CDR3aa: CASSEQGVLYEQYF
abundance: .; v_gene: TRBV11-3; j_gene: TRBJ1-1; d_gene: .; CDR3nt: TGTGCCAGCACCTCCGTTGGCGGTCTAGGGGAAGCTTTCTTT; CDR3aa: CASTSVGGLGEAFF
abundance: few; v_gene: TRBV5-1; j_gene: TRBJ2-7; d_gene: TRBD2; CDR3nt: TGCGCCAGCAGCTTGGCCGGGAGGGGAGACGAGCAGTACTTC; CDR3aa: CASSLAGRGDEQYF
abundance: many; v_gene: TRBV5-1; j_gene: TRBJ1-2; d_gene: .; CDR3nt: TGCGCCAGCCGGACGGATAACTATGGCTACACCTTC; CDR3aa: CASRTDNYGYTF
abundance: once; v_gene: TRBV21-1; j_gene: TRBJ1-2; d_gene: .; CDR3nt: TGTGCCAGCAGCACCCTACAGGGGGCCGGTGGCTACACCTTC; CDR3aa: CASSTLQGAGGYTF
abundance: .; v_gene: TRBV7-8; j_gene: TRBJ1-5; d_gene: .; CDR3nt: TGTGCCAGCAGCTTAGAAGTGACTGGGTGGAATCAGCCCCAGCATTTT; CDR3aa: CASSLEVTGWNQPQHF
abundance: .; v_gene: TRBV6-5; j_gene: TRBJ2-7; d_gene: .; CDR3nt: TGTGCCAGCAGTTACTCGTCTCCGCCGTCTACGGAGCAGTACTTC; CDR3aa: CASSYSSPPSTEQYF
abundance: .; v_gene: TRBV29-1; j_gene: TRBJ1-3; d_gene: .; CDR3nt: TGCAGCGTGGATACAGGGTCTGGAAACACCATATATTTT; CDR3aa: CSVDTGSGNTIYF